This T cell receptor beta chain stems from a study of T-cell reconstitution after alpha-beta-depleted transplantation in children (dated by TCRdb to the mid-2010s). Regarding the research as a whole: T-cell immune reconstitution after TCRalphabeta/CD19-depleted allogeneic hematopoietic cell transplantation in children was quantitatively tracked in the study by means of TCR repertoire profiling. What the authors observed across the whole study: In some patients, the high TCRbeta diversity seen at day 60 was put down to recipient T cells and intrathymic progenitors that had survived conditioning. Over the following months the frequencies of hyperexpanded clones went down, and after one year T-cell counts and TCRbeta diversity were mostly credited to newly produced T cells. The apparently early alphabetaT-cell count recovery about two months after transplant was reportedly dependent on only several hundred rapidly expanded clones derived from non-depleted graft cells.

Relative to its sample, this clonotype is medium-sized (0.01 to 0.1%). Its antigen specificity is not known. No much larger clonotype is one base removed from it; base qualities were not supplied. The label giving this sample's treatment or condition can be read as: allogeneic hematopoietic cell transplantation with graft depleted of TCRalphabeta T cells and CD19 B cells. The transplant recipients were children given TCRalphabeta/CD19-depleted allogeneic hematopoietic cell grafts. Library preparation employed PCR. The sequencer was an Illumina HiSeq 2500. To normalize quantification of the TCRbeta repertoire, the TCR libraries were built with molecular barcoding that relied on unique molecular identifiers. TCRdb took the public reads, trimmed them with fastp at Q25, ran MiXCR for clone calling and kept in-frame beta chains. Entries that share a CDR3 protein sequence are merged under the most common genes and DNA. This sample lists 5,000 to 7,500 distinct CDR3 sequences; around 10% were detected once. Approximately 24% of the sample is taken by the ten largest.

The germline V gene specifies SNHLY as CDR1 and FYNNEI as CDR2. The cysteine opens and the phenylalanine closes a CDR3 of 13 amino acids. Only CDR3 DNA remains: 39 bases, in frame from the first base. The germline V and J ends show losses of 8 bases and 7 bases respectively, and no gene match explains 6 bases of the junction. The sequence was obtained from a child under three years old who had a stem cell transplant for acute myeloid leukemia, so the T cells may come from the graft donor. The input for sequencing was PBMCs, mostly from graft donor cells, taken 180 days after TCRalphabeta/CD19-depleted stem cell transplant. The chain is made from TRBV2 and TRBJ2-1, and 9 junctional nucleotides match TRBD2. The CDR3 protein sequence reads: CASQAGGPNEQFF. The DNA sequence follows: TGTGCCAGCCAAGCGGGAGGTCCTAATGAGCAGTTCTTC. This CDR3, with the reference TRBV2 and TRBJ2-1 proteins standing in past its ends, gives the full variable domain EPEVTQTPSHQVTQMGQEVILRCVPISNHLYFYWYRQILGQKVEFLVSFYNNEISEKSEIFDDQFSVERPDGSNFTLKIRSTKLEDSAMYFCASQAGGPNEQFFGPGTRLTVL.